This T cell receptor beta chain was recorded in a study of T cells after yellow fever vaccination. Study in general: SMART-Seq v4 Ultra Low Input handled preparation of low-cell-number fractions.

Notes on the study in general: There was a small share of clonotypes that showed up in both the CD4 and CD8 compartments. Abundant clonotypes from the bulk population could get into FACS-sorted repertoires as contaminants.

They built TCR cDNA with 5'RACE template switching, a step that put in a universal primer site and UMIs. TCRdb ran MiXCR on the 5' RACE reads and lists one entry per CDR3 protein. The sample gives about 630,000 distinct CDR3 sequences, 9% to 15% of which show up once; just under 15% is in the top ten. The CDR3 length is 19 residues. A few counts support this clonotype. Its antigen is still unknown. The sample consisted of PBMCs, taken on the day of the yellow fever booster vaccination. The rearrangement joins TRBV21-1 to TRBJ2-7; TRBD2 is taken as the D call from the table, unchecked against the DNA. TRBV21-1 is noted as a pseudogene. The clonotype was recovered from a man in his thirties or forties who received the YFV17D yellow fever vaccine. The CDR3 region is CASSPKRPGALNLSYEQYF. The CDR3 nucleotides are TGTGCCAGCAGTCCGAAACGTCCGGGGGCCCTCAACCTCTCCTACGAGCAGTACTTC.